Listed below are T cell receptor beta chains from one sample, sequenced in a study of blood T cell repertoires in COVID-19. Using immunoSEQ multiplex PCR, the repertoire was profiled, and TCRdb retains in-frame clones only, with some absent. The profile shows nearly 300,000 clones, approximately 84% of them singletons. Input material: peripheral blood. These receptors all stem from a human donor with COVID-19, enrolled during active disease. The donor label of this sample is uncertain. Each CDR3 is given with its conserved first and last residue. Fields, in order: D gene, V gene, clone size, J gene, CDR3 DNA, CDR3 protein. A D gene is named only where the DNA matches it firmly. Part of the rows lack a size; the others show once, few, many or a class for expanded clones.

>TRBD2|TRBV30|NA|TRBJ2-7
TGTGCCTGGAGTACGGGACTAGCGGCCTACGAGCAGTACTTC
CAWSTGLAAYEQYF
>NA|TRBV28|NA|TRBJ1-1
TGTGCCAGCAGTACGACCGGGGGGGATGGCACTGAAGCTTTCTTT
CASSTTGGDGTEAFF
>TRBD1|TRBV9|once|TRBJ1-1
TGTGCCAGCAGCGTAGCCACAGGGGGATTGAACACTGAAGCTTTCTTT
CASSVATGGLNTEAFF
>TRBD2|TRBV11-3|NA|TRBJ2-5
TGTGCCAGCAGCTTATGGGAGGGAGAGACCCAGTACTTC
CASSLWEGETQYF
>NA|TRBV30|NA|TRBJ2-7
TGTGCCTGGACACAGGGATCCTACGAGCAGTACTTC
CAWTQGSYEQYF
>TRBD2|TRBV18|few|TRBJ2-1
TGTGCCAGCTCACCATTGACTAGCGGGTACAATGAGCAGTTCTTC
CASSPLTSGYNEQFF
>NA|TRBV27|NA|TRBJ2-7
TGTGCCAGCAGTTTACTCGACACTCTGGTTACAGGGTCGGGGGAGCAGTACTTC
CASSLLDTLVTGSGEQYF
>TRBD2|TRBV5-4|NA|TRBJ2-7
TGTGCCAGCAGCTGGGGGGGTATCGCCTACGAGCAGTACTTC
CASSWGGIAYEQYF
>NA|TRBV28|NA|TRBJ1-2
TGTGCCAGCAGTTTATACGGGCAGGGCTTCAAAGTCTATGGCTACACCTTC
CASSLYGQGFKVYGYTF
>NA|TRBV11-2|few|TRBJ1-3
TGTGCCAGCAGCGCAAGGGGGGGCTCTGGAAACACCATATATTTT
CASSARGGSGNTIYF
>NA|TRBV30|NA|TRBJ1-5
TGTGCCTGGAGTGGGCAGATCAATCAGCCCCAGCATTTT
CAWSGQINQPQHF
>NA|TRBV2|once|TRBJ2-7
TGTGCCAGCAGAGGGGACTCCTACGAGCAGTACTTC
CASRGDSYEQYF
>TRBD1|TRBV5-6|NA|TRBJ1-5
TGTGCCAGCAGCCGCAGGGGGCGGGTTAGCAATCAGCCCCAGCATTTT
CASSRRGRVSNQPQHF
>NA|TRBV3-1/TRBV3-2|NA|TRBJ1-3
TGTGCCAGCAGCCAACAGGTGAGCTCTGGAAACACCATATATTTT
CASSQQVSSGNTIYF
>NA|TRBV6-5|NA|TRBJ2-7
TGTGCCAGCAGTCGAGGGTTCGAGCAGTACTTC
CASSRGFEQYF
>TRBD1|TRBV28|NA|TRBJ1-5
TGTGCCAGCAGCGCCGGAGGGGGCCCTACAAATCAGCCCCAGCATTTT
CASSAGGGPTNQPQHF
>NA|TRBV7-2|NA|TRBJ1-1
TGTGCCAGCAGCCCAGACGGACGGACTAACACTGAAGCTTTCTTT
CASSPDGRTNTEAFF